This T cell receptor (beta chain) originates from a study of T cells in Graves' hyperthyroidism and ophthalmopathy. This clonotype was recorded many times. What it recognizes is unknown. The trim removed 0 bases at V and 4 bases at J, leaving 10 bases unmatched. Looked up from germline, CDR1 is MNHNY and CDR2 is SVGAGI (reference sequence). The CDR3 has 17 residues. Regarding the study as a whole: A model of 13 V-J features distinguished ophthalmopathy from stable hyperthyroidism. Onset of ophthalmopathy came a median around 6.2 months after the model predicted it. Also found in blood were most expanded thyroid clonotypes above 0.001.

What was amplified from RNA transcripts were TCR beta CDR3 regions. The HTBI primer set was used in a first-round RT-PCR of the TCR CDR3. MiXCR, applied by TCRdb to the multiplex PCR reads, yields one record per CDR3 protein. The sample records about 710,000 distinct CDR3 sequences, approximately 16% being singletons. The rearrangement uses TRBV6-6 and TRBJ2-7, with 9 bases that match TRBD1. The sample taken for sequencing was blood. This TCR derives from a man younger than 30 with Graves' hyperthyroidism. The CDR3 DNA sequence: TGTGCCAGCAGTTACTCGAAGGGACAGGGAGAACTTTACGAGCAGTACTTC. Residues: CASSYSKGQGELYEQYF.